The 18 T cell receptor beta chains below come from one sample, sequenced in a study of regulatory T cells in long-lasting Graves disease. Time point reported: newly diagnosed GD, antithyroid drugs for less than 3 months. Making the TCR library involved RNA that had been extracted from PBMCs. TCR beta libraries were built with iRepertoire HTBI primers and Arm-PCR of CDR3 regions. MiXCR was run by TCRdb on the multiplex PCR reads, yielding one entry per CDR3 protein. The sample includes 530,000 or so distinct CDR3 sequences, about 16% of them seen just once. Another study also made use of these data, one on T cells in Graves' hyperthyroidism and ophthalmopathy.

Source: peripheral blood mononuclear cells (PBMCs), taken at new diagnosis, from a patient treated with antithyroid drugs. The receptors originated from a man aged 18 to 29 with Graves disease.

This clonotype showed up just a few times. The chain joins TRBV6-1 to TRBJ2-1; D might be TRBD2 (6 bases). The V and J ends lost 10 bases and 10 bases respectively, with 14 bases between them. The CDR3 contains 11 residues. CDR1 MNHNS and CDR2 SASEGT come from the germline V gene. CDR3 in amino acids: CAIGIGLEQFF. The CDR3 bases are TGTGCCATCGGGATCGGACTAGAGCAGTTCTTC.

This chain connects TRBV24-1 to TRBJ2-7; the D gene is possibly TRBD1 (6 bases). Trimming left V 7 bases short and J 2 bases short, with 17 bases between. Germline-derived CDR1 and CDR2 are KGHDR and SFDVKD. This CDR3 region has 15 residues. This chain's CDR3 is CATSPGTQSTYEQYF. The DNA for the CDR3 is TGTGCCACCAGCCCCGGGACACAAAGCACCTACGAGCAGTACTTC.

This clonotype was detected many times. V and J are TRBV28 and TRBJ1-5; no reliable D call. This CDR3 comprises 12 residues. Germline loops: CDR1 MDHEN, CDR2 SYDVKM. Trimming removed 5 bases at V and 5 bases at J, with 7 bases between. The CDR3 protein is CASSVRDQPQHF. In nucleotides, the CDR3 is TGTGCCAGCAGTGTTAGAGATCAGCCCCAGCATTTT.

The chain links TRBV3-1 to TRBJ2-3; no clear D gene. The V and J ends lost 0 bases and 9 bases respectively, with 7 bases between them. CDR3 length: 12 amino acids. Looked up from germline, CDR1 is LGHDT and CDR2 is YNNKEL (reference sequence). CDR3 amino acids: CASSQDVGTQYF. In DNA, the CDR3 is TGTGCCAGCAGCCAAGACGTGGGGACGCAGTATTTT.

In this sample, this clonotype turned up many times. The genes are TRBV28 and TRBJ1-1; D possibly corresponds to TRBD1 (5 bases). V was cut by 8 bases and J by 7 bases, with 17 bases left in between. In germline, CDR1 is MDHEN, CDR2 SYDVKM. CDR3 length equals 13 residues. CDR3 amino acids: CASGRGRPIEAFF. Written as DNA, the CDR3 is TGTGCCAGCGGAAGGGGCAGACCTATTGAAGCTTTCTTT.

In its sample, this clonotype was seen many times. V usage is TRBV10-3 and J usage is TRBJ2-1; 7 bases map to TRBD2. CDR1 is ENHRY and CDR2 is SYGVKD in the germline V gene. The CDR3 spans 16 residues. The V and J ends lost 6 bases and 1 base, in that order; junction bases with no gene match: 9. CDR3 protein: CAISARAGASYNEQFF. The CDR3 DNA reads as TGTGCCATCAGCGCTCGGGCGGGAGCATCCTACAATGAGCAGTTCTTC.

The table lists this clonotype with many counts. The chain combines TRBV28 with TRBJ2-7; D gene uncertain. Trimming shortened V by 6 bases and J by 4 bases, and 10 bases separated the two germline ends. This CDR3 is 12 amino acids long. Germline V gene data show CDR1 as MDHEN and CDR2 as SYDVKM. The CDR3 DNA is TGTGCCAGCAGCCCCGAGCCTTACGAGCAGTACTTC. Translating it yields CASSPEPYEQYF.

The V gene is TRBV5-1, the J gene TRBJ2-1; TRBD2 matches at 8 bases. This CDR3 has 15 amino acids. Germline assignment: CDR1 SGHRS and CDR2 YFSETQ. V lost 0 bases to trimming and J lost 16 bases; unmatched junction nucleotides: 15. CDR3 sequence reads: CASSLVSTSGAPDFF. Written as DNA, the CDR3 is TGCGCCAGCAGCTTGGTCTCCACTAGCGGAGCTCCAGATTTCTTC. The whole variable domain, filled in from reference TRBV5-1 and TRBJ2-1, reads KAGVTQTPRYLIKTRGQQVTLSCSPISGHRSVSWYQQTPGQGLQFLFEYFSETQRNKGNFPGRFSGRQFSNSRSEMNVSTLELGDSALYLCASSLVSTSGAPDFFGPGTRLTVL.

This clonotype was seen ten or more times. The chain couples TRBV30 to TRBJ1-5; TRBD1 agrees at 7 bases. Germline assignment: CDR1 GTSNPN and CDR2 SVGIG (reference sequence). This CDR3 region has 14 residues. V shed 1 base, J shed 9 bases, and the junction held 9 bases outside the gene matches. CDR3 residues: CAWSDGQDLLPQHF. CDR3 in DNA: TGTGCCTGGAGTGACGGACAGGATCTCTTGCCCCAGCATTTT. Drawing the rest from reference TRBV30 and TRBJ1-5, the complete variable domain is SQTIHQWPATLVQPVGSPLSLECTVEGTSNPNLYWYRQAAGRGLQLLFYSVGIGQISSEVPQNLSASRPQDRQFILSSKKLLLSDSGFYLCAWSDGQDLLPQHFGDGTRLSIL.

This clonotype showed up just a few times. The genes are TRBV5-1 and TRBJ2-1; 11 bases agree with TRBD2. Germline CDR1 and CDR2: SGHRS and YFSETQ. CDR3 size: 17 residues. The junction had 9 bases not matched to a gene; V was cut back by 0 bases and J by 7 bases. The CDR3 nucleotides are TGCGCCAGCAGCTTGGCTCTAGCGGGAGGAGTTCGGAATGAGCAGTTCTTC. Its translation: CASSLALAGGVRNEQFF.

Comment on this clonotype: The junction shows a germline mismatch at one end, possibly a read error. The gene calls are TRBV9 and TRBJ2-3; 7 nucleotides line up with TRBD1. Germline-derived CDR1 and CDR2 are SGDLS and YYNGEE. The CDR3 length is 16 residues. Written as DNA, the CDR3 is TGTGCCAGCAGCGTAGGAGGGGACAGCCGGACAGGTACGCAGTATTTT. Protein product: CASSVGGDSRTGTQYF.

This clonotype was counted many times. The chain employs TRBV10-3 and TRBJ2-1, with 13 bases matching TRBD2. V was pared by 6 bases and J by 8 bases, with 4 bases of the junction left unmatched. Looked up from germline, CDR1 is ENHRY and CDR2 is SYGVKD. The length of the CDR3 is 14 residues. The CDR3 protein is CAISPGTSGDEQFF. As DNA, the CDR3 is TGTGCCATCAGCCCCGGGACTAGCGGGGATGAGCAGTTCTTC.

The J gene is TRBJ2-1, the V gene TRBV7-3, with D unresolved. Germline loops: CDR1 SGHTA, CDR2 FQGTGA. The V gene lost 4 bases and the J gene lost 5 bases, with 12 bases spanning the gap. The CDR3 loop spans 14 amino acids. This CDR3 reads CASSSGLQDNEQFF. Here the CDR3 DNA reads TGTGCCAGCAGCTCGGGCCTTCAGGACAATGAGCAGTTCTTC. The complete variable domain, with remaining parts taken from reference TRBV7-3 and TRBJ2-1, reads GAGVSQTPSNKVTEKGKYVELRCDPISGHTALYWYRQSLGQGPEFLIYFQGTGAADDSGLPNDRFFAVRPEGSVSTLKIQRTERGDSAVYLCASSSGLQDNEQFFGPGTRLTVL.

Comments on this clonotype: A much larger clone lies one base from this, so it may be a read error. V and J are TRBV2 and TRBJ2-3, with TRBD1 matching over 7 bases. The CDR3 contains 17 residues. J lost 2 bases, V lost 8 bases, and 16 bases had no gene match. CDR1 and CDR2 from the germline V gene are SNHLY and FYNNEI. The CDR3, as DNA: TGTGCCAGCGGATATTCCCGAGGACAGGACGTCACAGATACGCAGTATTTT. Its protein product is CASGYSRGQDVTDTQYF.

The chain couples TRBV4-1 to TRBJ1-2; no clear D. Trimming took 1 base from V and 4 from J, leaving 13 bases between them. CDR1 is MGHRA and CDR2 is YSYEKL in the germline V gene. This CDR3 is built from 15 residues. This chain's CDR3 is CASSQGSGSGYGYTF. Written as DNA, the CDR3 is TGCGCCAGCAGCCAAGGATCGGGGTCGGGCTATGGCTACACCTTC.

In this sample, this clonotype turned up many times. The chain uses TRBV28 and TRBJ1-2, with 7 bases fitting TRBD1. The CDR3 covers 17 residues. The J segment lost 0 bases and the V segment lost 5 bases, leaving 12 bases of the junction unmatched. Germline values: CDR1 MDHEN, CDR2 SYDVKM. The CDR3 protein is CASSRRRPGTANYGYTF. In DNA form, the CDR3 reads TGTGCCAGCAGTCGTCGTAGACCGGGGACAGCTAACTATGGCTACACCTTC.

The J gene is TRBJ1-2, the V gene TRBV30; TRBD1 agrees at 9 bases. Germline lookup yields CDR1 GTSNPN and CDR2 SVGIG (reference sequence). V shed 5 bases, J shed 6 bases, and the junction held 4 bases outside the gene matches. This CDR3 has 12 amino acids. The CDR3 loop reads CAWGQGWDGYTF. The CDR3 nucleotides read TGTGCCTGGGGACAGGGGTGGGATGGCTACACCTTC.

The rearrangement joins TRBV20-1 to TRBJ2-1; the D gene is possibly TRBD2 (5 bases). From germline, CDR1 is DFQATT and CDR2 SNEGSKA (reference sequence). The CDR3 totals 15 residues. V was cut by 0 bases and J by 0 bases, with 9 bases left in between. The CDR3 nucleotides read TGCAGTGCTAGAGATCCTAGCCGCTCCTACAATGAGCAGTTCTTC. Protein: CSARDPSRSYNEQFF.